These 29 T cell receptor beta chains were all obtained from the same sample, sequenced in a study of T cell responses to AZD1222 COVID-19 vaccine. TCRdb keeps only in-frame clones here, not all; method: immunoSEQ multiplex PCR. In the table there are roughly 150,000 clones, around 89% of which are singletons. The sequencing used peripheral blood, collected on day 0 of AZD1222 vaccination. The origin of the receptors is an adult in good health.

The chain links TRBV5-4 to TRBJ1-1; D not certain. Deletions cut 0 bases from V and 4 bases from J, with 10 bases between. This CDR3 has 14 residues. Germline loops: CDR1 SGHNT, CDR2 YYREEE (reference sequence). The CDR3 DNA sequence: TGTGCCAGCAGCTTGGATCTCACCAGCACTGAAGCTTTCTTT. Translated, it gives CASSLDLTSTEAFF.

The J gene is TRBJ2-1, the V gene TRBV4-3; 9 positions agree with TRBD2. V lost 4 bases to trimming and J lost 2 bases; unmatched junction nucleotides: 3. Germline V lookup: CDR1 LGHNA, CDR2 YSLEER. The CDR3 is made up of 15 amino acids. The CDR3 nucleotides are TGCGCCAGCAGCCGCGGACTAGCGCCCTACAATGAGCAGTTCTTC. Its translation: CASSRGLAPYNEQFF.

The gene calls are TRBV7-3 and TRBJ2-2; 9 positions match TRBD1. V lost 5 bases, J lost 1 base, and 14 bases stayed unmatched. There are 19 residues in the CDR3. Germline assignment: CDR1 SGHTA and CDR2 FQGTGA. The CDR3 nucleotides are TGTGCCAGCAGCCGATATCACCCCGGGACAGGGATGAACACCGGGGAGCTGTTTTTT. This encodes CASSRYHPGTGMNTGELFF.

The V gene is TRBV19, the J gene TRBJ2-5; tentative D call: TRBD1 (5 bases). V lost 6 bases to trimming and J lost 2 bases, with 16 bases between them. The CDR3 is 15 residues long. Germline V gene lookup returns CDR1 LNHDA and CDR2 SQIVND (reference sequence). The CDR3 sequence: CASRGPAQGQETQYF. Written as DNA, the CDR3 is TGTGCCAGTAGGGGCCCCGCGCAGGGACAAGAGACCCAGTACTTC.

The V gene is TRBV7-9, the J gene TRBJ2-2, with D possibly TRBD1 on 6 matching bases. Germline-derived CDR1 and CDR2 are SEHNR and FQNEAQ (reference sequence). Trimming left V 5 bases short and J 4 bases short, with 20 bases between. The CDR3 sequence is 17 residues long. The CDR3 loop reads CASSLDRQYYRTGELFF. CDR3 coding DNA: TGTGCCAGCAGCCTCGACAGGCAGTACTACCGCACCGGGGAGCTGTTTTTT.

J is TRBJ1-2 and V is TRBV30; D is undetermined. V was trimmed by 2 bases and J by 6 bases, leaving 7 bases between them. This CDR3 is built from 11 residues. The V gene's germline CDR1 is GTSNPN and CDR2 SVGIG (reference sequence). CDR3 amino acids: CAWSYGDGYTF. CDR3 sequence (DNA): TGTGCCTGGAGTTACGGAGATGGCTACACCTTC. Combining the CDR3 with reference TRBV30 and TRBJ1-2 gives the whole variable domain SQTIHQWPATLVQPVGSPLSLECTVEGTSNPNLYWYRQAAGRGLQLLFYSVGIGQISSEVPQNLSASRPQDRQFILSSKKLLLSDSGFYLCAWSYGDGYTFGSGTRLTVV.

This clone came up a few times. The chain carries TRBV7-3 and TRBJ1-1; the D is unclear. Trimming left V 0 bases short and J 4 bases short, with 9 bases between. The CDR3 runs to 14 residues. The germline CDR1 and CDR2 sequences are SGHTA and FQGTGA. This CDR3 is CASSLTGESTEAFF. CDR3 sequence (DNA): TGTGCCAGCAGCTTAACGGGTGAGAGCACTGAAGCTTTCTTT. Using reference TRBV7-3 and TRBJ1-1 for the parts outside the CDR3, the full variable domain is GAGVSQTPSNKVTEKGKYVELRCDPISGHTALYWYRQSLGQGPEFLIYFQGTGAADDSGLPNDRFFAVRPEGSVSTLKIQRTERGDSAVYLCASSLTGESTEAFFGQGTRLTVV.

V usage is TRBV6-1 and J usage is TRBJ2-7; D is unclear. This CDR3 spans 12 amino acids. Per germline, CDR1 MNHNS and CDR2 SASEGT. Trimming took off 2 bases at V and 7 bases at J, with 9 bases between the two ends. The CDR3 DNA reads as TGTGCCAGCAGTGAACTTGCTCGGGAGCAGTACGTC. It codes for CASSELAREQYV.

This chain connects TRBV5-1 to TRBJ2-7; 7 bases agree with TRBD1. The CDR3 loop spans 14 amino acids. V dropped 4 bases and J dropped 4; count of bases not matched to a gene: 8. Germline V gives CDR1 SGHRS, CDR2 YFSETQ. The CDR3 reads CASSEKQGTYEQYV. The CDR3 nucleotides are TGCGCCAGCAGCGAAAAACAGGGGACGTACGAGCAGTACGTC.

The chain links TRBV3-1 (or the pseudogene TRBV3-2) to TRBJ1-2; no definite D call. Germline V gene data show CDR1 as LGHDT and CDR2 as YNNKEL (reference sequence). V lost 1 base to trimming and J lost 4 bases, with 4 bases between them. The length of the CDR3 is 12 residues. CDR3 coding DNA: TGTGCCAGCAGCCAAGCCATCTATGGCTACACCTTC. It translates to CASSQAIYGYTF.

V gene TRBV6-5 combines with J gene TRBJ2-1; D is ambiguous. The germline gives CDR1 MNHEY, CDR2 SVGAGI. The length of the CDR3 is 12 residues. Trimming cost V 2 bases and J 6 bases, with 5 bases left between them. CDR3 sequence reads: CASSYPSNEQFF. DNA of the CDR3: TGTGCCAGCAGTTACCCCTCCAATGAGCAGTTCTTC.

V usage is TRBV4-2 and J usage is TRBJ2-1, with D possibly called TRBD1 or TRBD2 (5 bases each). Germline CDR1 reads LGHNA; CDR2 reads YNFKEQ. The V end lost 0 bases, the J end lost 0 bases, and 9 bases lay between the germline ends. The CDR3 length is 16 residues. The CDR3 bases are TGTGCCAGCAGCCAAGAGGCAGGGAGCTCCTACAATGAGCAGTTCTTC. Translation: CASSQEAGSSYNEQFF.

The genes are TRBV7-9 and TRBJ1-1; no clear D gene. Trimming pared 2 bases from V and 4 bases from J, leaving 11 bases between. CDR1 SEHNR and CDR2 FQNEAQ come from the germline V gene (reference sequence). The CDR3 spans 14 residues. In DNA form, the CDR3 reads TGTGCCAGCAGCTTACCTCTGGGGATCACTGAAGCTTTCTTT. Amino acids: CASSLPLGITEAFF.

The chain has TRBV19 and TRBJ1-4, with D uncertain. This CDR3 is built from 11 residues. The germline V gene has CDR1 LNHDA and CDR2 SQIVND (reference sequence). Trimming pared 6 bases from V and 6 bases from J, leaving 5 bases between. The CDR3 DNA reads TGTGCCAGTAGGAACTATGAAAAACTGTTTTTT. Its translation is CASRNYEKLFF.

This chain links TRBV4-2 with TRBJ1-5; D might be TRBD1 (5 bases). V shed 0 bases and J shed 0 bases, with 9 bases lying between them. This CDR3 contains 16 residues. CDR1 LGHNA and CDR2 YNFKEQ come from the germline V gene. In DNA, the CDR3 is TGTGCCAGCAGCCAAGAGGCTGGGGGTAGCAATCAGCCCCAGCATTTT. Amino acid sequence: CASSQEAGGSNQPQHF.

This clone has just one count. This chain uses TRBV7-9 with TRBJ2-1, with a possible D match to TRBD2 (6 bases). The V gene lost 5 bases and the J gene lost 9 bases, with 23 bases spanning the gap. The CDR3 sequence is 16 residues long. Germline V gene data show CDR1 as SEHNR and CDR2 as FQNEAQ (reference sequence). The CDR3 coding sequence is TGTGCCAGCAGCCCGACTGAGGCGCGGGGAGCGGGTGAGCAGTTCTTC. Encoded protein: CASSPTEARGAGEQFF. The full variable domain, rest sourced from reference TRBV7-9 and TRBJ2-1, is DTGVSQNPRHKITKRGQNVTFRCDPISEHNRLYWYRQTLGQGPEFLTYFQNEAQLEKSRLLSDRFSAERPKGSFSTLEIQRTEQGDSAMYLCASSPTEARGAGEQFFGPGTRLTVL.

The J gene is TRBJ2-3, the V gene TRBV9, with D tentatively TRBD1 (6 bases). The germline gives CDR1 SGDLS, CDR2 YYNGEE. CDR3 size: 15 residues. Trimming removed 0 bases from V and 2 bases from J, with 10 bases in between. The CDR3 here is CASSVVGANTDTQYF. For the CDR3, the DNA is TGTGCCAGCAGCGTAGTGGGGGCTAACACAGATACGCAGTATTTT.

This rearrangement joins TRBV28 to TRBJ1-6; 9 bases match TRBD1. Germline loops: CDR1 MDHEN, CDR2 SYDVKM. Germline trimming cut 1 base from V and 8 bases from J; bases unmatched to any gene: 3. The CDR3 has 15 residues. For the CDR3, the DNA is TGTGCCAGCAGTTTATCGGGACAGGGTTATTCACCCCTCCACTTT. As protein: CASSLSGQGYSPLHF.

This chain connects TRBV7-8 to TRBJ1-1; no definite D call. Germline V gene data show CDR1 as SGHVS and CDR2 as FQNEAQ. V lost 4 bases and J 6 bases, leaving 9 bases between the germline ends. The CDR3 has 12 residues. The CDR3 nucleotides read TGTGCCAGCAGCTGGACTGCGGCTGAAGCTTTCTTT. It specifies CASSWTAAEAFF.

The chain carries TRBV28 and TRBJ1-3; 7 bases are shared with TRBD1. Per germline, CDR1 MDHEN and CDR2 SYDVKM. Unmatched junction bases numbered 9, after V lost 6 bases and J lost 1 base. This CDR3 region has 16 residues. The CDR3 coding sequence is TGTGCCAGCAGGAACAGGGGATCGTCATCTGGAAACACCATATATTTT. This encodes CASRNRGSSSGNTIYF.

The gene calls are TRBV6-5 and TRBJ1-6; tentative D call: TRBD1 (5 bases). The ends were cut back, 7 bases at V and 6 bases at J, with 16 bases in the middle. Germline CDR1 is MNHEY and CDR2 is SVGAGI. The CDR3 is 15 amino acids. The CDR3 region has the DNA TGTGCCAGCACCCCGGGGGGTCACTCTAATTCACCCCTCCACTTT. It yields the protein CASTPGGHSNSPLHF.

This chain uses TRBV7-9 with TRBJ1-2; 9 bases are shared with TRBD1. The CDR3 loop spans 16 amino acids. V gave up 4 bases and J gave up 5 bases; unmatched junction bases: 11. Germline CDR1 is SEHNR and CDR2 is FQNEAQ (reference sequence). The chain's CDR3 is CASSSEGTGRWYGYTF. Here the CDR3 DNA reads TGTGCCAGCAGCTCAGAGGGGACAGGGAGATGGTATGGCTACACCTTC.

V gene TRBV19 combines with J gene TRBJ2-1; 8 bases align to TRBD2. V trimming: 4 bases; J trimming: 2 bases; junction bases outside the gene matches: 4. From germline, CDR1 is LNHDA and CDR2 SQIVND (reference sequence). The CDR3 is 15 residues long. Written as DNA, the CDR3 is TGTGCCAGTAGTACCACTAGCGGAACCTACAATGAGCAGTTCTTC. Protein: CASSTTSGTYNEQFF.

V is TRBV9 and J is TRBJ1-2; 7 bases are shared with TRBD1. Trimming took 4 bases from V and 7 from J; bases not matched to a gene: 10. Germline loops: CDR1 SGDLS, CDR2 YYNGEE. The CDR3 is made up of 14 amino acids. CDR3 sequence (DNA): TGTGCCAGCAGCCAAACAGGGGCGGCGGCTGGCTACACCTTC. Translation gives CASSQTGAAAGYTF.

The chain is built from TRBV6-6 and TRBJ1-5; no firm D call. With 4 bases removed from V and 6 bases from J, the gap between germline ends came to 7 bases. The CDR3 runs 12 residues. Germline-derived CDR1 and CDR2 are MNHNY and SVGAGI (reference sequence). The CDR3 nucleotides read TGTGCCAGCAGTTTCTCAGGTCAGCCCCAGCATTTT. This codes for CASSFSGQPQHF.

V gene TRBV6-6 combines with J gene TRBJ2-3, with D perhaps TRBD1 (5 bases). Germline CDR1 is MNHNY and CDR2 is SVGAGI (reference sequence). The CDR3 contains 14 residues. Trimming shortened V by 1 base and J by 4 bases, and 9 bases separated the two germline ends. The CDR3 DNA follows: TGTGCCAGCAGTTACTGGGGCCTGGCAGATACGCAGTATTTT. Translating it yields CASSYWGLADTQYF.

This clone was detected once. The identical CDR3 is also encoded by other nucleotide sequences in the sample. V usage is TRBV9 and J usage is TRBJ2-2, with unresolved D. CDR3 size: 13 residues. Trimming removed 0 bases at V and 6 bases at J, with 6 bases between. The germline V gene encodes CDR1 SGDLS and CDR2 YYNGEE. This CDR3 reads CASSVDGSGELFF. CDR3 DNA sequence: TGTGCCAGCAGCGTAGATGGGTCCGGGGAGCTGTTTTTT. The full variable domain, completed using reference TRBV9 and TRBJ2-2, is DSGVTQTPKHLITATGQRVTLRCSPRSGDLSVYWYQQSLDQGLQFLIQYYNGEERAKGNILERFSAQQFPDLHSELNLSSLELGDSALYFCASSVDGSGELFFGEGSRLTVL.

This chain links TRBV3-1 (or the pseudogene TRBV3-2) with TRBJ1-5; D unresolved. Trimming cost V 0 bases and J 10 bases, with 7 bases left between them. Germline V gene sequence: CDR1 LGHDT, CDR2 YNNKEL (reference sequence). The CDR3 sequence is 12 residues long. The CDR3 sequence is CASSQDPGPQHF. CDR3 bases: TGTGCCAGCAGCCAAGACCCGGGCCCCCAGCATTTT.

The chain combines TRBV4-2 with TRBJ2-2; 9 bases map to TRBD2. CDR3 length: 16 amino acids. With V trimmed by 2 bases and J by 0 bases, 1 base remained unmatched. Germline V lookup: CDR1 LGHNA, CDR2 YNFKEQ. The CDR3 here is CASSQPSGTNTGELFF. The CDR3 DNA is TGTGCCAGCAGCCAACCTAGCGGGACGAACACCGGGGAGCTGTTTTTT.